This T cell receptor (beta chain) was captured by sequencing in a study of blood T cell repertoires in COVID-19. Profiling relied on immunoSEQ multiplex PCR, and the TCRdb table lists in-frame clones only, not all of them. The data show about 180,000 clones, about three quarters seen once. Trimming stripped 3 bases from V and 7 bases from J, with 15 bases between. Germline assignment: CDR1 SEHNR and CDR2 FQNEAQ (reference sequence). The CDR3 covers 14 residues. Material: peripheral blood. The genes are TRBV7-9 and TRBJ1-2; D remains ambiguous. The clonotype originates from an elderly woman with COVID-19, enrolled during active disease. The CDR3: CASSLRPEQAGYTF. Here the CDR3 DNA reads TGTGCCAGCAGCTTGAGGCCGGAACAAGCTGGCTACACCTTC.